These 18 T cell receptor beta chains came from one sample sequenced in a study of human T cells and chemical hapten exposure. Time point described: patch test 3, about 24 weeks after DPC sensitization. Regarding treatment: therapeutic diphenylcyclopropenone sensitization with weekly scalp DPC. TCRdb re-analysed the RACE reads in MiXCR, keeping a single row per CDR3 protein. This sample yields 55,000 to 75,000 distinct CDR3 sequences, of which 9.5% to 15% are seen a single time; about 2.4% belongs to the top ten. This sample comprised whole blood, obtained in connection with sensitization to the hapten diphenylcyclopropenone (DPC). The source is a man aged 25-40 years with alopecia areata. Some clones in this sample may be carry-over from other donors' samples.

This clonotype was observed many times. This chain links TRBV3-1 with TRBJ2-1; D perhaps matches TRBD2 (6 bases). The germline V gene has CDR1 LGHDT and CDR2 YNNKEL (reference sequence). CDR3 length: 12 residues. V shed 2 bases and J shed 7 bases, with 6 bases lying between them. The DNA for the CDR3 is TGTGCCAGCAGCCAACTAGCGAATGAGCAGTTCTTC. Protein: CASSQLANEQFF.

This sequence joins TRBV9 and TRBJ2-3, with a tentative D call TRBD1 (5 bases). Germline CDR1 SGDLS, CDR2 YYNGEE. Trimming took 3 bases from V and 0 from J, leaving 11 bases between them. This CDR3 spans 15 amino acids. CDR3 sequence: CASSGGHLSTDTQYF. The CDR3 DNA is TGTGCCAGCAGCGGTGGACACCTAAGCACAGATACGCAGTATTTT.

The chain recombines TRBV27 with TRBJ1-4, with D uncertain. Per the germline V gene, CDR1 is MNHEY and CDR2 is SMNVEV (reference sequence). This CDR3 contains 14 residues. With 4 bases removed from V and 3 bases from J, the gap between germline ends came to 9 bases. CDR3 residues: CASSSSVANEKLFF. The DNA of the CDR3 is TGTGCCAGCAGTTCAAGTGTTGCTAATGAAAAACTGTTTTTT.

This clonotype has just a few counts. V is TRBV7-3 and J is TRBJ1-1; D is unresolved. Looked up from germline, CDR1 is SGHTA and CDR2 is FQGTGA. The ends were cut back, 5 bases at V and 0 bases at J, with 7 bases in the middle. The CDR3 totals 13 residues. Written as DNA, the CDR3 is TGTGCCAGCAGCATAGGACTGAACACTGAAGCTTTCTTT. It specifies CASSIGLNTEAFF.

This clonotype has just a few counts. The chain is built from TRBV5-1 and TRBJ2-1; weak D call: TRBD1 (6 bases). This CDR3 spans 14 amino acids. V was trimmed by 1 base and J by 3 bases, leaving 8 bases between them. Germline V CDR1 and CDR2: SGHRS, YFSETQ. CDR3 DNA sequence: TGCGCCAGCAGCTTGAACAGGGACTACAATGAGCAGTTCTTC. It codes for CASSLNRDYNEQFF.

This chain uses TRBV27 with TRBJ1-5; D is unresolved. CDR3 length: 14 residues. Germline V gene sequence: CDR1 MNHEY, CDR2 SMNVEV (reference sequence). The V end lost 2 bases, the J end lost 4 bases, and 9 bases lay between the germline ends. The CDR3 sequence: CASSLGRRNQPQHF. The CDR3 region has the DNA TGTGCCAGCAGTTTAGGACGCAGGAATCAGCCCCAGCATTTT.

This chain connects TRBV19 to TRBJ2-2, with no clear D. Trimming stripped 5 bases from V and 3 bases from J, with 13 bases between. Germline values: CDR1 LNHDA, CDR2 SQIVND (reference sequence). This CDR3 is 15 amino acids long. Written as DNA, the CDR3 is TGTGCCAGTAGTCCCCCCCACGGTTACACCGGGGAGCTGTTTTTT. Translated: CASSPPHGYTGELFF.

This clonotype showed up many times. The chain links TRBV19 to TRBJ2-2; D could derive from TRBD1 or TRBD2 (5 bases each). The CDR3 covers 16 residues. V was pared by 3 bases and J by 4 bases, with 15 bases between. Germline CDR1 reads LNHDA; CDR2 reads SQIVND (reference sequence). CDR3 in DNA: TGTGCCAGTAGTATGTCGTCGGGACGGCTCACCGGGGAGCTGTTTTTT. It specifies CASSMSSGRLTGELFF.

V and J are TRBV30 and TRBJ1-5, with D possibly TRBD1 on 5 matching bases. The length of the CDR3 is 13 residues. V lost 0 bases and J lost 4, with 7 bases in between. CDR1 is GTSNPN and CDR2 is SVGIG in the germline V gene (reference sequence). CDR3 residues: CAWSVWGNQPQHF. In DNA, the CDR3 is TGTGCCTGGAGTGTATGGGGGAATCAGCCCCAGCATTTT.

This chain links TRBV11-2 with TRBJ2-6; tentative D call: TRBD2 (5 bases). Germline lookup yields CDR1 SGHAT and CDR2 FQNNGV. The length of the CDR3 is 16 residues. With 4 bases removed from V and 0 bases from J, the gap between germline ends came to 10 bases. CDR3 nucleotide sequence: TGTGCCAGCAGCTCGACGAGGGTCTCTGGGGCCAACGTCCTGACTTTC. Translating gives CASSSTRVSGANVLTF. Full variable domain (remainder filled in from reference TRBV11-2 and TRBJ2-6): EAGVAQSPRYKIIEKRQSVAFWCNPISGHATLYWYQQILGQGPKLLIQFQNNGVVDDSQLPKDRFSAERLKGVDSTLKIQPAKLEDSAVYLCASSSTRVSGANVLTFGAGSRLTVL.

There are a few counts of this clonotype. The V gene is TRBV5-8, the J gene TRBJ2-2; TRBD2 aligns across 10 bases. V gave up 5 bases and J gave up 3 bases; unmatched junction bases: 4. This CDR3 has 15 amino acids. Germline lookup yields CDR1 SGHTS and CDR2 YDEGEE. CDR3 in DNA: TGTGCCAGCAGACATAGCGGGGGGTACACCGGGGAGCTGTTTTTT. Its translation is CASRHSGGYTGELFF.

This clonotype has ten or more counts. This rearrangement joins TRBV6-5 to TRBJ2-7; D unclear. Per the germline V gene, CDR1 is MNHEY and CDR2 is SVGAGI. This CDR3 is 13 amino acids long. V was trimmed by 5 bases and J by 2 bases, leaving 10 bases between them. The DNA of the CDR3 is TGTGCCAGCAGTACACAAGCCCCCTACGAGCAGTACTTC. Translating gives CASSTQAPYEQYF.

The V call is TRBV6-2 or TRBV6-3, the J call TRBJ2-7, with a weak D call TRBD2 (5 bases). CDR1 is MNHEY, CDR2 SVGEGT, per germline. The CDR3 is 12 amino acids. The V and J ends lost 2 bases and 5 bases respectively, with 7 bases between them. The CDR3 bases are TGTGCCAGCAGTTACACGGGGAACGAGCAGTACTTC. It translates to CASSYTGNEQYF.

This clonotype was seen a few times. In nucleotides, the CDR3 is TGTGCCAGCAGCTCCAGTTCCTCTGGAAACACCATATATTTT. This encodes CASSSSSSGNTIYF. The gene calls are TRBV11-2 and TRBJ1-3; the D is unclear. The CDR3 length is 14 residues. The germline gives CDR1 SGHAT, CDR2 FQNNGV. Trimming took 4 bases from V and 0 from J, leaving 7 bases between them.

The V call is TRBV7-9, the J call TRBJ2-3; D gene unclear. The CDR3 covers 14 residues. Germline lookup yields CDR1 SEHNR and CDR2 FQNEAQ (reference sequence). Trimming pared 0 bases from V and 6 bases from J, leaving 10 bases between. CDR3 region: CASSLARPEDTQYF. The CDR3 DNA reads TGTGCCAGCAGCTTAGCTAGGCCTGAGGATACGCAGTATTTT.

The chain couples TRBV9 to TRBJ2-3; 9 bases line up with TRBD2. Trimming removed 3 bases from V and 5 bases from J; junction bases left unmatched: 10. The CDR3 is 16 residues long. The germline V gene encodes CDR1 SGDLS and CDR2 YYNGEE. CDR3 DNA: TGTGCCAGCAGCGCCCCGCGGGGGGGTTTTCTAGATACGCAGTATTTT. Its protein is CASSAPRGGFLDTQYF.

This clonotype showed up many times. DNA for the CDR3: TGTGCCAGCAGCCAACCGGGCACAGGGGGCGAGGACTATGGCTACACCTTC. This gives the protein CASSQPGTGGEDYGYTF. The chain combines TRBV4-2 with TRBJ1-2; the match to TRBD1 covers 9 bases. This CDR3 has 17 amino acids. CDR1 LGHNA and CDR2 YNFKEQ come from the germline V gene. The ends lost 2 bases at V and 3 bases at J; junction bases unmatched: 10.

This clonotype has a count of ten or more. The chain uses TRBV29-1 and TRBJ2-1; D is ambiguous. The germline V and J ends were trimmed by 3 bases and 4 bases, with 4 bases remaining between them. Germline CDR1 and CDR2: SQVTM and ANQGSEA. The CDR3 consists of 11 residues. The CDR3 region has the DNA TGCAGCGTTGAGGTTTACAATGAGCAGTTCTTC. Protein sequence: CSVEVYNEQFF.